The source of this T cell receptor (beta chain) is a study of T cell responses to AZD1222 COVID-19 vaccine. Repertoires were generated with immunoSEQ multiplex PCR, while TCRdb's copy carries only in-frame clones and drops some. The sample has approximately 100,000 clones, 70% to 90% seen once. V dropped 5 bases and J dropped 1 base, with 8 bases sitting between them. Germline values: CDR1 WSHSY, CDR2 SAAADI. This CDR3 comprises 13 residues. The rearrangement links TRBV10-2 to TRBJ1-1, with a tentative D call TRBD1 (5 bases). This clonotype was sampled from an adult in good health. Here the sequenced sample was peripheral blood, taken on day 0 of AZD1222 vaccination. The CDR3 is CASSRDRNTEAFF. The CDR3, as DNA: TGCGCCAGCAGTCGAGACAGGAACACTGAAGCTTTCTTT.